Listed here are 27 T cell receptor beta chains from one sample, sequenced in a study of glioma-infiltrating T cells (dated by TCRdb to the mid-2010s). The run used an Illumina MiSeq. TCR alpha and beta CDR3 regions were amplified with the iRepertoire nested amplicon-rescue multiplex PCR (arm-PCR) platform from RNA. The public reads were reanalyzed by TCRdb: fastp trimming at Q25, MiXCR alignment, in-frame beta chains only. Every CDR3 protein is listed once, alongside the most common genes and DNA of its rows. This sample has more than 300,000 distinct CDR3 sequences in its table, and around 38% of those were observed once. The ten largest clones capture 9.5% to 15% of the sample. What was sequenced was glioma tissue, nonneoplastic brain tissue, or PBMCs (not recorded which). Receptors originate from a human donor with low-grade glioma or glioblastoma, undergoing nonglioma brain surgery, or in good health (not recorded which).

This clonotype came up a few times. The chain employs TRBV5-1 and TRBJ2-1; 9 bases are shared with TRBD1. Germline trimming cut 3 bases from V and 5 bases from J; bases unmatched to any gene: 6. The CDR3 covers 15 residues. The germline gives CDR1 SGHRS, CDR2 YFSETQ. Here the CDR3 reads CASSSEGTGNNEQFF. The CDR3 nucleotides are TGCGCCAGCAGCTCCGAAGGGACAGGGAACAATGAGCAGTTCTTC.

The chain couples TRBV4-3 to TRBJ2-7, with 7 nucleotides matching TRBD2. J lost 4 bases, V lost 0 bases, and 9 bases had no gene match. CDR1 LGHNA and CDR2 YSLEER come from the germline V gene. The CDR3 length is 16 residues. CDR3 in amino acids: CASSQESAGVWYEQYF. CDR3 DNA: TGCGCCAGCAGCCAAGAGTCGGCGGGAGTTTGGTACGAGCAGTACTTC.

V usage is TRBV28 and J usage is TRBJ1-5; 7 nucleotides line up with TRBD1. With V trimmed by 2 bases and J by 12 bases, 7 bases remained unmatched. Germline V lookup: CDR1 MDHEN, CDR2 SYDVKM. This CDR3 has 13 amino acids. The chain's CDR3 is CASSLPTGNYQHF. CDR3 DNA sequence: TGTGCCAGCAGTTTACCGACAGGGAACTACCAGCATTTT.

The chain is built from TRBV20-1 and TRBJ2-1; 12 positions match TRBD2. CDR3 length equals 14 residues. V gave up 3 bases and J gave up 7 bases; unmatched junction bases: 4. Per the germline V gene, CDR1 is DFQATT and CDR2 is SNEGSKA (reference sequence). Here the CDR3 DNA reads TGCAGTGCTAGTACTAGCGGGAGGAGGAATGAGCAGTTCTTC. This encodes CSASTSGRRNEQFF.

A few counts support this clonotype. The DNA of the CDR3 is TGTGCCAGCAGTGCCGGACAGGTCAATACGCAGTATTTT. It encodes CASSAGQVNTQYF. The chain joins TRBV28 to TRBJ2-3, with 7 bases aligning to TRBD1. V trimming: 5 bases; J trimming: 7 bases; junction bases outside the gene matches: 6. Germline loops: CDR1 MDHEN, CDR2 SYDVKM. CDR3 size: 13 residues.

This clonotype was recorded a few times. The chain carries TRBV28 and TRBJ1-4; D not certain. This CDR3 has 15 amino acids. Deletions cut 1 base from V and 7 bases from J, with 13 bases between. Germline V lookup: CDR1 MDHEN, CDR2 SYDVKM. In DNA form, the CDR3 reads TGTGCCAGCAGTTTATATCAACTCGCCAGTGAAAAACTGTTTTTT. Translation: CASSLYQLASEKLFF. Filled out from reference TRBV28 and TRBJ1-4, the complete variable domain reads DVKVTQSSRYLVKRTGEKVFLECVQDMDHENMFWYRQDPGLGLRLIYFSYDVKMKEKGDIPEGYSVSREKKERFSLILESASTNQTSMYLCASSLYQLASEKLFFGSGTQLSVL.

This clonotype showed up just a few times. CDR3 nucleotide sequence: TGTGCCAGCAGTTTCCGGACAGGCTACGAGCAGTACTTC. Its protein is CASSFRTGYEQYF. J is TRBJ2-7 and V is TRBV28; 7 bases align to TRBD1. Germline V gives CDR1 MDHEN, CDR2 SYDVKM. The length of the CDR3 is 13 residues. Unmatched junction bases numbered 2, after V lost 3 bases and J lost 3 bases. The variable domain in full, with the rest retrieved from reference TRBV28 and TRBJ2-7, is DVKVTQSSRYLVKRTGEKVFLECVQDMDHENMFWYRQDPGLGLRLIYFSYDVKMKEKGDIPEGYSVSREKKERFSLILESASTNQTSMYLCASSFRTGYEQYFGPGTRLTVT.

This clonotype was seen a few times. The V call is TRBV28, the J call TRBJ1-4, with 7 bases lining up with TRBD1. Germline loops: CDR1 MDHEN, CDR2 SYDVKM. The CDR3 contains 15 residues. Unmatched junction bases numbered 6, after V lost 3 bases and J lost 5 bases. The CDR3 reads CASSFEDRVNEKLFF. Written as DNA, the CDR3 is TGTGCCAGCAGTTTTGAAGACAGGGTAAATGAAAAACTGTTTTTT.

This clonotype was observed a handful of times. The chain has TRBV7-8 and TRBJ2-7, with TRBD2 as a possible D gene (5 bases). Trimming shortened V by 3 bases and J by 1 base, and 16 bases separated the two germline ends. The CDR3 length is 16 residues. The germline V gene encodes CDR1 SGHVS and CDR2 FQNEAQ. CDR3 DNA: TGTGCCAGCAGCTTTTCCCGGGTAGCGCCTTCCTACGAGCAGTACTTC. Translation gives CASSFSRVAPSYEQYF.

This clonotype was picked up a small number of times. The chain carries TRBV7-2 and TRBJ1-4; 9 bases match TRBD1. The junction had 3 bases not matched to a gene; V was cut back by 2 bases and J by 5 bases. The CDR3 runs to 15 residues. Germline V gene sequence: CDR1 SGHTA, CDR2 FQGNSA. The CDR3 sequence: CASSLPTGGNEKLFF. CDR3 nucleotide sequence: TGTGCCAGCAGCTTACCGACAGGGGGGAATGAAAAACTGTTTTTT. Looking up the rest from reference TRBV7-2 and TRBJ1-4 gives the full variable domain: GAGVSQSPSNKVTEKGKDVELRCDPISGHTALYWYRQSLGQGLEFLIYFQGNSAPDKSGLPSDRFSAERTGGSVSTLTIQRTQQEDSAVYLCASSLPTGGNEKLFFGSGTQLSVL.

A remark on this clonotype: The CDR3 does not end in the conserved phenylalanine or tryptophan, so this is likely a read error. This chain uses TRBV5-6 with TRBJ2-4, with 14 bases matching TRBD2. CDR3 size: 16 residues. V was pared by 6 bases and J by 3 bases, with 5 bases of the junction left unmatched. Germline lookup yields CDR1 SGHDT and CDR2 YYEEEE. In DNA form, the CDR3 reads TGTGCCAGCAACCCGGGACTAGCGGGAGACAAAAACATTCAGTACCTC. Translated, it gives CASNPGLAGDKNIQYL.

This clonotype occurred many times. V gene TRBV6-1 combines with J gene TRBJ1-3, with 10 bases matching TRBD1. The germline CDR1 and CDR2 sequences are MNHNS and SASEGT. The CDR3 is made up of 15 amino acids. J was trimmed by 2 bases and V by 6 bases; bases with no gene match: 4. CDR3 region: CASSMTGGTGNTIYF. In DNA form, the CDR3 reads TGTGCCAGCAGCATGACAGGGGGCACTGGAAACACCATATATTTT.

The gene calls are TRBV5-1 and TRBJ2-7; maybe TRBD2 (5 bases). In germline, CDR1 is SGHRS, CDR2 YFSETQ. The CDR3 extends over 14 amino acids. The V and J ends lost 4 bases and 2 bases respectively, with 13 bases between them. The CDR3 loop is CASSVEVGTYEQYF. DNA of the CDR3: TGCGCCAGCAGCGTGGAGGTTGGAACCTACGAGCAGTACTTC.

Worth noting for this clonotype: The junction differs from germline at one of its ends, possibly a read error. This rearrangement joins TRBV20-1 to TRBJ2-2; D could derive from TRBD1 or TRBD2 (6 bases each). The CDR3 sequence is 16 residues long. Germline-derived CDR1 and CDR2 are DFQATT and SNEGSKA (reference sequence). CDR3 residues: CSARDRFWRDTGELFF. The CDR3 DNA reads TGCAGTGCCAGAGATAGGTTTTGGAGGGACACCGGGGAGCTGTTCTTT.

This clonotype was seen ten or more times. The chain couples TRBV7-3 to TRBJ1-1; a weak D match, TRBD1 (6 bases). The CDR3 is 13 residues long. Per the germline V gene, CDR1 is SGHTA and CDR2 is FQGTGA. Trimming removed 6 bases at V and 2 bases at J, with 10 bases between. The CDR3 sequence: CASSTDSNTEAFF. The CDR3 region has the DNA TGTGCCAGCAGTACGGACAGCAACACTGAAGCTTTCTTT.

The rearrangement links TRBV6-5 to TRBJ2-1, with D unclear. Trimming shortened V by 2 bases and J by 5 bases, and 13 bases separated the two germline ends. Looked up from germline, CDR1 is MNHEY and CDR2 is SVGAGI. The CDR3 contains 15 residues. CDR3 sequence (DNA): TGTGCCAGCAGTTACGGGTGGCTTAAGGACAATGAGCAGTTCTTC. Translation gives CASSYGWLKDNEQFF.

This clonotype was seen a few times. Given a much more abundant clone one base away, this may be a read error. This rearrangement joins TRBV6-5 to TRBJ2-7, with TRBD1 identical over 9 bases. V lost 6 bases and J lost 7; bases outside the gene matches: 10. Per germline, CDR1 MNHEY and CDR2 SVGAGI. The length of the CDR3 is 14 residues. The CDR3 reads CASRPGQGGNEQYF. For the CDR3, the DNA is TGTGCCAGCAGACCGGGACAGGGTGGGAATGAGCAGTACTTC.

This clonotype has at least ten counts. The chain carries TRBV4-1 and TRBJ2-7, with 12 bases identical to TRBD2. Germline V gives CDR1 MGHRA, CDR2 YSYEKL. The CDR3 sequence is 15 residues long. Trimming cost V 1 base and J 3 bases; bases outside gene matches: 1. The CDR3 region is CASSQGLAGVYEQYF. The CDR3 nucleotides are TGCGCCAGCAGCCAAGGACTAGCGGGAGTCTACGAGCAGTACTTC.

This rearrangement joins TRBV10-3 to TRBJ2-1; D uncertain. With 10 bases removed from V and 8 bases from J, the gap between germline ends came to 15 bases. From germline, CDR1 is ENHRY and CDR2 SYGVKD. This CDR3 has 12 amino acids. The CDR3, as DNA: TGTGCCAGCAGCGTAAGTACCTATGAGCAGTTCTTC. This codes for CASSVSTYEQFF.

This chain links TRBV11-3 with TRBJ2-5; 8 bases agree with TRBD2. V dropped 5 bases and J dropped 5; count of bases not matched to a gene: 13. Germline lookup yields CDR1 SGHNT and CDR2 YENEEA. The CDR3 has 16 amino acids. For the CDR3, the DNA is TGTGCCAGCAGCGGAGCGGGAGAGGGGCGCGGGGAGACCCAGTACTTC. Amino acids: CASSGAGEGRGETQYF.

This clonotype was counted ten times or more. The rearrangement uses TRBV28 and TRBJ2-7; D is undetermined. This CDR3 is built from 11 residues. Germline loops: CDR1 MDHEN, CDR2 SYDVKM. V lost 2 bases and J lost 9, with 8 bases in between. CDR3 coding DNA: TGTGCCAGCAGTTTAGGTCTCGGGCAGTACTTC. Amino acid sequence: CASSLGLGQYF.

This chain connects TRBV5-4 to TRBJ2-3; D may correspond to TRBD1 or TRBD2 (5 bases each). The CDR3 runs to 15 residues. V lost 3 bases and J lost 0, with 11 bases in between. Germline V gene lookup returns CDR1 SGHNT and CDR2 YYREEE (reference sequence). The CDR3 DNA reads as TGTGCCAGCAGCTGGGACCCAGCTAGCACAGATACGCAGTATTTT. Amino acid sequence: CASSWDPASTDTQYF.

The chain employs TRBV5-1 and TRBJ2-1, with a tentative D call TRBD1 (7 bases). Germline CDR1 reads SGHRS; CDR2 reads YFSETQ. The CDR3 loop spans 13 amino acids. The V end lost 1 base, the J end lost 6 bases, and 8 bases lay between the germline ends. This chain's CDR3 is CASSLQGGNEQFF. The CDR3 bases are TGCGCCAGCAGCTTGCAGGGGGGCAATGAGCAGTTCTTC.

This clonotype has a count of ten or more. J is TRBJ1-1 and V is TRBV6-5, with D possibly matching TRBD1 (5 bases). The ends were cut back, 2 bases at V and 1 base at J, with 11 bases in the middle. The length of the CDR3 is 15 residues. Per germline, CDR1 MNHEY and CDR2 SVGAGI. The CDR3 nucleotides read TGTGCCAGCAGTTACCTGAGACAGCCGAACACTGAAGCTTTCTTT. Protein: CASSYLRQPNTEAFF.

Turning to this clonotype: This could be a read error, since a much larger clone is one nucleotide away. The gene calls are TRBV28 and TRBJ2-5; D possibly uses TRBD1 or TRBD2 (5 bases each). The germline V and J ends were trimmed by 8 bases and 5 bases, with 21 bases remaining between them. This CDR3 contains 15 residues. CDR1 is MDHEN, CDR2 SYDVKM, per germline. For the CDR3, the DNA is TGTGCCAGCGAGCCCCCTCGGGGCCTGGGCGAGACCCAGTACTTC. As protein: CASEPPRGLGETQYF. The full variable domain, completed using reference TRBV28 and TRBJ2-5, is DVKVTQSSRYLVKRTGEKVFLECVQDMDHENMFWYRQDPGLGLRLIYFSYDVKMKEKGDIPEGYSVSREKKERFSLILESASTNQTSMYLCASEPPRGLGETQYFGPGTRLLVL.

This sequence joins TRBV20-1 and TRBJ1-5; D call uncertain. The germline V gene encodes CDR1 DFQATT and CDR2 SNEGSKA (reference sequence). The CDR3 has 13 amino acids. Trimming took off 3 bases at V and 11 bases at J, with 17 bases between the two ends. CDR3: CSASSVSGPAQHF. CDR3 coding DNA: TGCAGTGCTAGTTCGGTTTCCGGCCCGGCCCAGCATTTT.

About this clonotype: A clone one base away is much larger, so this may be a read error. The J gene is TRBJ1-2, the V gene TRBV20-1, with unresolved D. Trimming stripped 4 bases from V and 5 bases from J, with 11 bases between. Germline V lookup: CDR1 DFQATT, CDR2 SNEGSKA (reference sequence). The CDR3 runs 12 residues. The chain's CDR3 is CSAKGRTYGYTF. DNA of the CDR3: TGCAGTGCTAAAGGACGGACTTATGGCTACACCTTC.